The rows below give T cell receptor beta chains drawn from one sample of a study of post-analysis software for immune sequencing data. TCRdb re-analysed the PCR reads in MiXCR, keeping a single row per CDR3 protein. The repertoire consists of 650,000 to 900,000 distinct CDR3 sequences, with about 43% occurring once and the leading ten covering 4.9%. Sequences were obtained from blood. All receptors come from a girl between 10 and 17 years old with multiple sclerosis. The CDR3 runs from the conserved cysteine through the conserved F or W. A D gene is named only where the DNA matches it firmly. Expanded clones are given a class, and other clones once, few, many or no size at all.

D: TRBD2; J: TRBJ2-5; size: once; V: TRBV20-1; DNA: TGCAGTGCTAGAGGTCGGGGCGGGAGCAGGGAGACCCAGTACTTC; CDR3: CSARGRGGSRETQYF
D: .; J: TRBJ1-5; size: .; V: TRBV27; DNA: TGTGCCAGCGGTACGGGGGCGACGGGCAATCAGCCCCAGCATTTT; CDR3: CASGTGATGNQPQHF
D: .; J: TRBJ2-3; size: .; V: TRBV5-1; DNA: TGCGCCAGCAGCTTGGAAGGGCAGGGGCCAGATACGCAGTATTTT; CDR3: CASSLEGQGPDTQYF
D: TRBD2; J: TRBJ2-3; size: .; V: TRBV12-3/TRBV12-4; DNA: TGTGCCAGCAGCACCGGGACTAGCGGGATGCGGGCCTTAGATACGCAGTATTTT; CDR3: CASSTGTSGMRALDTQYF
D: .; J: TRBJ1-4; size: .; V: TRBV20-1; DNA: TGCAGTGTCAAGCCGGGGGTTGGTGAAAAACTGTTTTTT; CDR3: CSVKPGVGEKLFF
D: .; J: TRBJ2-7; size: .; V: TRBV15; DNA: TGTGCCACCAGCGTAGAGACGGCAGACTACTACGAGCAGTACTTC; CDR3: CATSVETADYYEQYF
D: .; J: TRBJ1-1; size: .; V: TRBV6-6; DNA: TGTGCCAGCAGCCCGAGGATCAAGGTCACTGAAGCTTTCTTT; CDR3: CASSPRIKVTEAFF
D: .; J: TRBJ1-2; size: .; V: TRBV20-1; DNA: TGCAGTGCTAGAGAGGAGGTTGCCTATGGCTACACCTTC; CDR3: CSAREEVAYGYTF
D: TRBD1; J: TRBJ1-3; size: .; V: TRBV7-6; DNA: TGTGCCAGCAGCTCGGACAGGGTTGGCGGAAACACCATATATTTT; CDR3: CASSSDRVGGNTIYF
D: .; J: TRBJ2-5; size: .; V: TRBV24-1; DNA: TGTGCCACCAGTGGGACTGGAGGGGAGACCCAGTACTTC; CDR3: CATSGTGGETQYF
D: TRBD2; J: TRBJ2-1; size: few; V: TRBV9; DNA: TGTGCCAGCAGCCCCAGACTAGCGGGACTTCCCCATGAGCAGTTCTTT; CDR3: CASSPRLAGLPHEQFF
D: .; J: TRBJ1-1; size: .; V: TRBV29-1; DNA: TGCAGCGTTGAAGTGGGCAGGGACACTGAAGCTTTCTTT; CDR3: CSVEVGRDTEAFF
D: .; J: TRBJ2-7; size: .; V: TRBV9; DNA: TGTGCCAGCAGCGTATCAGGGAAGAATGAGCAGTACTTC; CDR3: CASSVSGKNEQYF
D: TRBD2; J: TRBJ2-1; size: .; V: TRBV6-5; DNA: TGTGCCAGCAGTTACTCGAAAAAGTCGGGCGGGAGAAGTTATGAGCAGTTCTTC; CDR3: CASSYSKKSGGRSYEQFF
D: TRBD2; J: TRBJ2-3; size: .; V: TRBV7-3; DNA: TGTGCCAGCAACCTAGCGGGGAGGATGGATACGCAGTATTTT; CDR3: CASNLAGRMDTQYF
D: .; J: TRBJ2-5; size: .; V: TRBV15; DNA: TGTGCCACCAGCAGAGATGTCCGCCGGATGCCAAAGGGAGAGACCCAGTACTTC; CDR3: CATSRDVRRMPKGETQYF
D: TRBD2; J: TRBJ2-1; size: .; V: TRBV6-2/TRBV6-3; DNA: TGTGCCAGCAGTTACCCCCTTCGGGGGAGCGGGAGCCCCTACAATGAGCAGTTCTTC; CDR3: CASSYPLRGSGSPYNEQFF
D: .; J: TRBJ2-2; size: .; V: TRBV28; DNA: TGTGCCAGCAGGGCAGCTACCACTGAGGAGCTGTTTTTT; CDR3: CASRAATTEELFF
D: .; J: TRBJ2-7; size: many; V: TRBV3-1; DNA: TGTGCCAGCAGCCAAGATCTAGCGCCCTGGGAGCAGTACTTC; CDR3: CASSQDLAPWEQYF
D: TRBD2; J: TRBJ2-1; size: .; V: TRBV7-2; DNA: TGTGCCAGCAGCGTTAGCGGGAGGGCCCGGGATGATGAGCAGTTCTTC; CDR3: CASSVSGRARDDEQFF
D: .; J: TRBJ1-2; size: .; V: TRBV5-1; DNA: TGCGCCAGCAGCCCCGGGTTTTATGGCTACACCTTC; CDR3: CASSPGFYGYTF
D: .; J: TRBJ2-7; size: .; V: TRBV11-2; DNA: TGTGCCAGCACCAGGAGGCGCCTAGATTCCTACGAGCAGTACTTC; CDR3: CASTRRRLDSYEQYF
D: .; J: TRBJ2-1; size: .; V: TRBV6-6; DNA: TGTGCCAGCAAGCACGAGAATGAGCAGTTCTTC; CDR3: CASKHENEQFF
D: .; J: TRBJ2-7; size: few; V: TRBV10-3; DNA: TGTGCCATCAAGGCAGAACTTTACGAGCAGTACTTC; CDR3: CAIKAELYEQYF
D: .; J: TRBJ2-7; size: .; V: TRBV29-1; DNA: TGCAGCGTTGACGGGCAGAGCTCCTACGAGCAGTACTTC; CDR3: CSVDGQSSYEQYF
D: TRBD1; J: TRBJ1-6; size: few; V: TRBV7-8; DNA: TGTGCCAGCAGCTTAGTGGACAGGGGCCTCCACTTT; CDR3: CASSLVDRGLHF
D: TRBD2; J: TRBJ2-3; size: .; V: TRBV18; DNA: TGTGCCAGCTCACCGGGCCTAGCGGGGAAGACAGATACGCAGTATTTT; CDR3: CASSPGLAGKTDTQYF
D: TRBD1; J: TRBJ2-7; size: .; V: TRBV29-1; DNA: TGCAGCGTAGGGCTTTTGGGGACAGGACTCTCCTACGAGCAGTACTTC; CDR3: CSVGLLGTGLSYEQYF
D: .; J: TRBJ1-1; size: few; V: TRBV9; DNA: TGTGCCAGCAGCGTAGAGGTCCTTCCTACGGCTGAAGCTTTCTTT; CDR3: CASSVEVLPTAEAFF
D: TRBD2; J: TRBJ2-1; size: .; V: TRBV20-1; DNA: TGCAGTGCTACCGCTCGACTAGCGAGGAATGAGCAGTTCTTC; CDR3: CSATARLARNEQFF
D: .; J: TRBJ1-2; size: .; V: TRBV20-1; DNA: TGCAGTGCTAGAGTGGCCGCGAATTCCCTCACTAACTATGGCTACACCTTC; CDR3: CSARVAANSLTNYGYTF
D: TRBD2; J: TRBJ2-1; size: few; V: TRBV13; DNA: TGTGCCAGCAGCTTACGACTAGCGGGGGCATACAATGAGCAGTTCTTC; CDR3: CASSLRLAGAYNEQFF
D: .; J: TRBJ2-5; size: few; V: TRBV27; DNA: TGTGCCAGCAGTTTAAATTCGGGACTCCAAGAGACCCAGTACTTC; CDR3: CASSLNSGLQETQYF